A selection of T cell receptor beta chains follows, all from one sample in a study of PD-1 blockade in classical Hodgkin lymphoma. The repertoire was sequenced with immunoSEQ multiplex PCR; TCRdb's copy has only in-frame clones and lacks some. The table has approximately 99,000 clones, roughly 87% seen once; the top ten hold 15% to 20%. Material: peripheral blood mononuclear cells (PBMCs), obtained before the second cycle of nivolumab. These receptors were collected from a human donor with classical Hodgkin lymphoma. Each CDR3 is given with its conserved first and last residue. Each record gives: CDR3 DNA, CDR3 protein, J gene, clone size, V gene, D gene. A D gene is named only where the DNA matches it firmly. Clone size is stated in some rows and not others, as once, few, many or a class when expanded.

DNA: TGCGCCAGCAGTGAGTCCCCAGGGGGCGTGCAAACTGAAGCTTTCTTT
CDR3: CASSESPGGVQTEAFF
J: TRBJ1-1
size: .
V: TRBV10-1
D: TRBD1

DNA: TGTGCCAGCAGTGAAAGAAGCTGGACAGGGGCTCAAGAGACCCAGTACTTC
CDR3: CASSERSWTGAQETQYF
J: TRBJ2-5
size: once
V: TRBV25-1
D: TRBD1

DNA: TGCGCCAGCAGGCTGGAGGGGGCCAAAAACATTCAGTACTTC
CDR3: CASRLEGAKNIQYF
J: TRBJ2-4
size: .
V: TRBV10-2
D: .

DNA: TGTGCCAGCAGTTCCATCCTCCGGACAAGGATTAGCAATCAGCCCCAGCATTTT
CDR3: CASSSILRTRISNQPQHF
J: TRBJ1-5
size: .
V: TRBV28
D: .

DNA: TGTGCCAGCAGCCCCGACACCCTGAGTGAGACCCAGTACTTC
CDR3: CASSPDTLSETQYF
J: TRBJ2-5
size: .
V: TRBV6-5
D: .

DNA: TGTGCCAGCAGGACGGGGACAGGGTCCTACGAGCAGTACTTC
CDR3: CASRTGTGSYEQYF
J: TRBJ2-7
size: .
V: TRBV6-1
D: TRBD1

DNA: TGTGCCAGCAGTGAATCTACAGGGAACACTGAAGCTTTCTTT
CDR3: CASSESTGNTEAFF
J: TRBJ1-1
size: .
V: TRBV2
D: .

DNA: TGCGCCAGCAGCGACGAACAGGGCACTGAAGCTTTCTTT
CDR3: CASSDEQGTEAFF
J: TRBJ1-1
size: .
V: TRBV10-1
D: .

DNA: TGTGCCAGCTCACCCCAACAGGGGCGGCAAGAGACCCAGTACTTC
CDR3: CASSPQQGRQETQYF
J: TRBJ2-5
size: .
V: TRBV18
D: TRBD1

DNA: TGTGCCACCTCACTGTATTCGAACACTGAAGCTTTCTTT
CDR3: CATSLYSNTEAFF
J: TRBJ1-1
size: .
V: TRBV19
D: .

DNA: TGCGCCAGCAGCCAGGCTGGACAGGCCTACGAGCAGTACTTC
CDR3: CASSQAGQAYEQYF
J: TRBJ2-7
size: .
V: TRBV4-3
D: TRBD1

DNA: TGTGCCAGCAGTTACGAGGGACAGGTGGCGTTT
CDR3: CASSYEGQVAF
J: TRBJ1-4
size: .
V: TRBV6-6
D: TRBD1

DNA: TGTGCCAGCAGCGTAGCCCCGGACCTGTACACTGAAGCTTTCTTT
CDR3: CASSVAPDLYTEAFF
J: TRBJ1-1
size: .
V: TRBV9
D: .

DNA: TGTGCCAGCAGCTCGGGGGGCGGGACCTACAATGAGCAGTTCTTC
CDR3: CASSSGGGTYNEQFF
J: TRBJ2-1
size: .
V: TRBV7-8
D: .

DNA: TGTGCCAGCAGTGGGACAGTAGGTGAAGCTTTCTTT
CDR3: CASSGTVGEAFF
J: TRBJ1-1
size: few
V: TRBV2
D: .